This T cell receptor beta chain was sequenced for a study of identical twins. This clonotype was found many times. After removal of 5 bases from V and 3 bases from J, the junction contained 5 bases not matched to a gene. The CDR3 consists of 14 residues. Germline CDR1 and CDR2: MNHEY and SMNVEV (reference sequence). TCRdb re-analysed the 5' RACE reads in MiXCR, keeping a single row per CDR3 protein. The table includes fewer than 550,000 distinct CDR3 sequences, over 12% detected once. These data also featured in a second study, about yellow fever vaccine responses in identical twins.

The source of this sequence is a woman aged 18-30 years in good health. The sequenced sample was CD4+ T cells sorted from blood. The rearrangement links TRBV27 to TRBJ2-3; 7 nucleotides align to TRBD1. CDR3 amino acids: CASSLRQGTDTQYF. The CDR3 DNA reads TGTGCCAGCAGTCTAAGACAGGGAACAGATACGCAGTATTTT.